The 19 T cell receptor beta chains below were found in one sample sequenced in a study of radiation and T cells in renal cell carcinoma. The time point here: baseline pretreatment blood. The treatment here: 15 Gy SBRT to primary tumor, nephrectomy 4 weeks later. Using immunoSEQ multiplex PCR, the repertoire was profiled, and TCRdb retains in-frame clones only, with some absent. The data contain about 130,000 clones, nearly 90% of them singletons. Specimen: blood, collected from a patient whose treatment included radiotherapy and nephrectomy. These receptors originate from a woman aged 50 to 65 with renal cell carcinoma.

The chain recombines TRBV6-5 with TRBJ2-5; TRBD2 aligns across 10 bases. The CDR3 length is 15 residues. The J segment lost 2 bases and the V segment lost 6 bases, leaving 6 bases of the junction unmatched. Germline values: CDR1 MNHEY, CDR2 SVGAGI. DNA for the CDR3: TGTGCCAGCAGCCGGACTAGCGGACCACAAGAGACCCAGTACTTC. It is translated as CASSRTSGPQETQYF.

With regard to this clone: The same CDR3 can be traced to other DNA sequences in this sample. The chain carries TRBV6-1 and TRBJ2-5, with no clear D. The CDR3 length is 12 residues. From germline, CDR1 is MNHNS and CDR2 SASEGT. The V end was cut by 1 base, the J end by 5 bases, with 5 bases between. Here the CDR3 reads CASSEVGETQYF. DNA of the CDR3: TGTGCCAGCAGTGAAGTAGGCGAGACCCAGTACTTC.

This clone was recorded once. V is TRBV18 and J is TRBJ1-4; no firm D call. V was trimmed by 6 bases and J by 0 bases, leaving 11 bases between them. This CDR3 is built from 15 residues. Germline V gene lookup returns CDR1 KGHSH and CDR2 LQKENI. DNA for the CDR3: TGTGCCAGCTCTAGCAACCAAGCAACTAATGAAAAACTGTTTTTT. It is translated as CASSSNQATNEKLFF. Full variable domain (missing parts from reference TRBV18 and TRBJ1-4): NAGVMQNPRHLVRRRGQEARLRCSPMKGHSHVYWYRQLPEEGLKFMVYLQKENIIDESGMPKERFSAEFPKEGPSILRIQQVVRGDSAAYFCASSSNQATNEKLFFGSGTQLSVL.

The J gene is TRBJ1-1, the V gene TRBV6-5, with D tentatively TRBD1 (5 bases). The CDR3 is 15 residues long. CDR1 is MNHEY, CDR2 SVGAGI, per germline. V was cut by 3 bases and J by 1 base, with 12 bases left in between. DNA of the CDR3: TGTGCCAGCAGTTATCCGTCAGGGTCGAACACTGAAGCTTTCTTT. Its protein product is CASSYPSGSNTEAFF.

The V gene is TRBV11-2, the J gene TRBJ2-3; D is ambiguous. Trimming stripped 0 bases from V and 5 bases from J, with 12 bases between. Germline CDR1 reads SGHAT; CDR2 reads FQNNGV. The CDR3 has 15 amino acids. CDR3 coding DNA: TGTGCCAGCAGCTTAGACTGGGCCCAATTAGATACGCAGTATTTT. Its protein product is CASSLDWAQLDTQYF.

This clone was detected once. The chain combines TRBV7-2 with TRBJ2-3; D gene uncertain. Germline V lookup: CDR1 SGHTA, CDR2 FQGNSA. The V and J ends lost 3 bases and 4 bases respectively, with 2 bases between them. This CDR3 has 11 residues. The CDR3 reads CASSFPDTQYF. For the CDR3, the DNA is TGTGCCAGCAGCTTCCCAGATACGCAGTATTTT.

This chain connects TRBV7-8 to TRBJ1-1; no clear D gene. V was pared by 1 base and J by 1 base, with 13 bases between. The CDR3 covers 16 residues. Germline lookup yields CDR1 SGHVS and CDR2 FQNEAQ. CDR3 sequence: CASSLEGQATNTEAFF. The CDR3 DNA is TGTGCCAGCAGCTTAGAAGGGCAGGCGACGAACACTGAAGCTTTCTTT.

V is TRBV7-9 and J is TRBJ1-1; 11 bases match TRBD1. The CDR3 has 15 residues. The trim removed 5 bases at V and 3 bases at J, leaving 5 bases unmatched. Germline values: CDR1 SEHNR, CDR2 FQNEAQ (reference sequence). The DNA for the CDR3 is TGTGCCAGCAGCCCGCAGGGACAGGGGGACACTGAAGCTTTCTTT. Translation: CASSPQGQGDTEAFF.

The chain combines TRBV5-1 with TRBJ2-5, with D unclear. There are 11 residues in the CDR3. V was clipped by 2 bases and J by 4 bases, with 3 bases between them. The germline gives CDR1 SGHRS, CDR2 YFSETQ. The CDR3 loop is CASSFRETQYF. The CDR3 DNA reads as TGCGCCAGCAGCTTTAGAGAGACCCAGTACTTC.

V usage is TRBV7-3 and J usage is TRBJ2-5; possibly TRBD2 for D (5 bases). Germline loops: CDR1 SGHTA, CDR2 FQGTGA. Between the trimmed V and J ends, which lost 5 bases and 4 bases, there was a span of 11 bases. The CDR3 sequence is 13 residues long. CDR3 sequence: CASSPVGGETQYF. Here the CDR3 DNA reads TGTGCCAGCAGCCCCGTTGGAGGAGAGACCCAGTACTTC.

The CDR3 sequence: CASSYRQGTDTQYF. The CDR3, as DNA: TGTGCCAGCAGTTACCGACAGGGGACAGATACGCAGTATTTT. The chain links TRBV6-6 to TRBJ2-3, with 8 bases identical to TRBD1. Trimming removed 2 bases from V and 3 bases from J; junction bases left unmatched: 1. This CDR3 spans 14 amino acids. Germline V gene data show CDR1 as MNHNY and CDR2 as SVGAGI (reference sequence).

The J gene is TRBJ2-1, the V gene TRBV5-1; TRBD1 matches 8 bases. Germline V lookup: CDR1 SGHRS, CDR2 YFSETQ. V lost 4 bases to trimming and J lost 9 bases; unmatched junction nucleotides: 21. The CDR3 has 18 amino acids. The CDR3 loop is CASSGEAAGGGQGGEQFF. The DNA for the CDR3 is TGCGCCAGCAGCGGGGAAGCCGCTGGGGGAGGACAGGGCGGTGAGCAGTTCTTC.

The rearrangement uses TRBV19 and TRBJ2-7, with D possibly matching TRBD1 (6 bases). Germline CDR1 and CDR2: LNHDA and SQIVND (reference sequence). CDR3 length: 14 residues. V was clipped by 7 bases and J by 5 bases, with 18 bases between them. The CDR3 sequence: CASTLEGHSDEQYF. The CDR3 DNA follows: TGTGCCAGTACGCTCGAGGGACACTCGGACGAGCAGTACTTC.

CDR3 coding DNA: TGTGCCAGCAGCCAAGTTAATAGCGGGCGCACAGATACGCAGTATTTT. It encodes CASSQVNSGRTDTQYF. The V call is TRBV4-2, the J call TRBJ2-3; 7 bases line up with TRBD2. After removal of 1 base from V and 1 base from J, the junction contained 5 bases not matched to a gene. Germline CDR1 is LGHNA and CDR2 is YNFKEQ. The CDR3 covers 16 residues.

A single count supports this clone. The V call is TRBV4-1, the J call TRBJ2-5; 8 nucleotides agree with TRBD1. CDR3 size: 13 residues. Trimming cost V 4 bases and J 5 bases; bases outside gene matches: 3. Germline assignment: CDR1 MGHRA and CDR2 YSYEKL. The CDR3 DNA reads TGCGCCAGCAGCCTGACAGGGGCGGAGACCCAGTACTTC. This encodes CASSLTGAETQYF.

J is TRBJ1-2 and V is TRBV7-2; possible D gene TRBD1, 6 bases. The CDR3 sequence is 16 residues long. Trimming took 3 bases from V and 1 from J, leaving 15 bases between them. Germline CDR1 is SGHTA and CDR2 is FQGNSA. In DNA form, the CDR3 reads TGTGCCAGCAGCTTGCAGGGGACCAGAAATAACTATGGCTACACCTTC. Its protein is CASSLQGTRNNYGYTF.

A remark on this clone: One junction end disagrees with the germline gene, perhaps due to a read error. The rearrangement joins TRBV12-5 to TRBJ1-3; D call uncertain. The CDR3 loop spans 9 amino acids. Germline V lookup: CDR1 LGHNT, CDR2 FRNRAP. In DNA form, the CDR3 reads TGTGCTCCTCATTTAAGCTACAGATTT. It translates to CAPHLSYRF.

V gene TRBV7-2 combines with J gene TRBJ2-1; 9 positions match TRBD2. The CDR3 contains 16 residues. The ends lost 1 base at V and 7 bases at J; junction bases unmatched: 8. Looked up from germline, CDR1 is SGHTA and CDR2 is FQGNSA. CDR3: CASSLVGTSRVNEQFF. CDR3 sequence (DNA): TGTGCCAGCAGCTTAGTGGGGACTAGCAGAGTTAATGAGCAGTTCTTC.

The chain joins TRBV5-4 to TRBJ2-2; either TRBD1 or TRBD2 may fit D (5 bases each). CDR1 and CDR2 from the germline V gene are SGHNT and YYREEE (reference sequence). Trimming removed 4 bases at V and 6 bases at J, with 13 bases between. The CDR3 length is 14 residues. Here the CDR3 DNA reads TGTGCCAGCAGCCCCGGGACCATCCCCGGGGAGCTGTTTTTT. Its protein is CASSPGTIPGELFF.